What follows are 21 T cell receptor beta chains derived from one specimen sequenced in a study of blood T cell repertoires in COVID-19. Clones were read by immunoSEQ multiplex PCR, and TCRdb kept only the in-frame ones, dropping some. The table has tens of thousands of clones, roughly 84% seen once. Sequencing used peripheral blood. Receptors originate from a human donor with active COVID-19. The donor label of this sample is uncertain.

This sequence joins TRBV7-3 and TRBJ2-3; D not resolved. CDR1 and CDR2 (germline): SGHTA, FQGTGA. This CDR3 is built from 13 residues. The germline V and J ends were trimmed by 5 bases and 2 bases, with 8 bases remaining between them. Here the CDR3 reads CASSTEPTDTQYF. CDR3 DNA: TGTGCCAGCAGCACAGAACCCACAGATACGCAGTATTTT.

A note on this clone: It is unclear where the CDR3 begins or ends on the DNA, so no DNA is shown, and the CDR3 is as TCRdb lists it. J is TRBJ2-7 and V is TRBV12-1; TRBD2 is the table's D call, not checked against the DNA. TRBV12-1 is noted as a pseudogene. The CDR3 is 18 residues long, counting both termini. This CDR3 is CASSFEVTVAGGSYEQYF.

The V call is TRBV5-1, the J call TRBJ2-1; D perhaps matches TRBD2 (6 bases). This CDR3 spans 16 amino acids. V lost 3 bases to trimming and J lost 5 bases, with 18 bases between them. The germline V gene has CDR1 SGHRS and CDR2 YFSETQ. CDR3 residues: CASSYQKTSKDNEQFF. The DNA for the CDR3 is TGCGCCAGCAGCTACCAGAAGACTAGTAAGGACAATGAGCAGTTCTTC.

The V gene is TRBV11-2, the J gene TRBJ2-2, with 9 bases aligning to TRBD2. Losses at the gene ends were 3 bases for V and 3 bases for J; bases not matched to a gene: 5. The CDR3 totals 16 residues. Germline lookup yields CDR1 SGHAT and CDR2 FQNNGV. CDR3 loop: CASSLNSGGYTGELFF. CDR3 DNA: TGTGCCAGCAGCTTGAATAGCGGGGGTTACACCGGGGAGCTGTTTTTT.

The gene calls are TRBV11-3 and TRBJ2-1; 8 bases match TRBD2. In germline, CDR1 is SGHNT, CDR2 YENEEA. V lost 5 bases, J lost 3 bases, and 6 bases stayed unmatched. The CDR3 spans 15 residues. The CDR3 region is CASSPGTRLYNEQFF. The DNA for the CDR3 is TGTGCCAGCAGCCCCGGGACTAGGCTCTACAATGAGCAGTTCTTC.

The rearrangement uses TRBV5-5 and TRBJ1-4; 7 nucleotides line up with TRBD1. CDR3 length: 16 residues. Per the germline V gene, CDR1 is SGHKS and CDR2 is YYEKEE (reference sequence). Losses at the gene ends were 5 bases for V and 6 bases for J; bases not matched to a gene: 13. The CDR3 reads CASSLTGIEVYEKLFF. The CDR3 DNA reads TGTGCCAGCAGTTTGACAGGGATTGAGGTCTATGAAAAACTGTTTTTT.

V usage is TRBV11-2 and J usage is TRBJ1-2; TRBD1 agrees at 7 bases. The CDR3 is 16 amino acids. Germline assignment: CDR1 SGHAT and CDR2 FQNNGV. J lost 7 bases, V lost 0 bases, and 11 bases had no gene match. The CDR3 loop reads CASSLDRLQGLGGYTF. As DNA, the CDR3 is TGTGCCAGCAGCTTAGATCGACTACAGGGGTTAGGTGGCTACACCTTC.

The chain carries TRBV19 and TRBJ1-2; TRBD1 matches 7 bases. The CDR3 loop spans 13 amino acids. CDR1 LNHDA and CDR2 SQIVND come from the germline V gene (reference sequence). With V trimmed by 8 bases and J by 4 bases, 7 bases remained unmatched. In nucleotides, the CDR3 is TGTGCCAGTTCCCCGGGGACAGCCTATGGCTACACCTTC. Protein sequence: CASSPGTAYGYTF. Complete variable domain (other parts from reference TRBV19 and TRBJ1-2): DGGITQSPKYLFRKEGQNVTLSCEQNLNHDAMYWYRQDPGQGLRLIYYSQIVNDFQKGDIAEGYSVSREKKESFPLTVTSAQKNPTAFYLCASSPGTAYGYTFGSGTRLTVV.

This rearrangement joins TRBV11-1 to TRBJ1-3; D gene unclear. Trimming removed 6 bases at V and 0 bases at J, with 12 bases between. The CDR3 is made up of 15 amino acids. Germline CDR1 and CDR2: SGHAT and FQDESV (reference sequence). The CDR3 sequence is CASRRGLLSGNTIYF. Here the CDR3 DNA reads TGTGCCAGCAGGAGAGGGCTCCTCTCTGGAAACACCATATATTTT.

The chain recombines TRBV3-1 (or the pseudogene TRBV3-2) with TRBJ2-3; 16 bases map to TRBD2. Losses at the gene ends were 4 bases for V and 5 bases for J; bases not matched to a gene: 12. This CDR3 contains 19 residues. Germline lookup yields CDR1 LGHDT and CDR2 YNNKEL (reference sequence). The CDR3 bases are TGTGCCAGCAGCCGGGGACTAGCGGGGGGGCGTCGGTCGGTAGATACGCAGTATTTT. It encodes CASSRGLAGGRRSVDTQYF.

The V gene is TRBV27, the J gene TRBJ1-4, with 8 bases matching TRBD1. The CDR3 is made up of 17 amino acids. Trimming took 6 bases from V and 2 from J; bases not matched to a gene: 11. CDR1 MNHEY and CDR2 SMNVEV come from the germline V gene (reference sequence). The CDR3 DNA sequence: TGTGCCAGCAGCCGTGGGACAGGCCCTCCCACTAATGAAAAACTGTTTTTT. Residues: CASSRGTGPPTNEKLFF.

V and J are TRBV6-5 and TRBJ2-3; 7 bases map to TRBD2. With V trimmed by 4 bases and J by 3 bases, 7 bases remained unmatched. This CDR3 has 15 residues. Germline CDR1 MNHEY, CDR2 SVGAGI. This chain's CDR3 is CASSFGGTPTDTQYF. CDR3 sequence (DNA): TGTGCCAGCAGTTTCGGGGGGACCCCAACAGATACGCAGTATTTT.

The CDR3 protein is CASSLRGGQVNTQYF. In nucleotides, the CDR3 is TGTGCCAGCAGCTTGAGGGGGGGACAGGTAAATACGCAGTATTTT. The chain recombines TRBV5-6 with TRBJ2-3, with a possible D match to TRBD1 (8 bases). The germline V gene has CDR1 SGHDT and CDR2 YYEEEE. This CDR3 has 15 residues. Trimming left V 1 base short and J 7 bases short, with 16 bases between.

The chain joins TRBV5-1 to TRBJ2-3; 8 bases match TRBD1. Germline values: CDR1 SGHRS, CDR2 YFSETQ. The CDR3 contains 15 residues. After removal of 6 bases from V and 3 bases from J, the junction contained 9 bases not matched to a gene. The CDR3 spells CASTQGAMWTDTQYF. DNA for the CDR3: TGCGCCAGCACGCAGGGGGCCATGTGGACAGATACGCAGTATTTT.

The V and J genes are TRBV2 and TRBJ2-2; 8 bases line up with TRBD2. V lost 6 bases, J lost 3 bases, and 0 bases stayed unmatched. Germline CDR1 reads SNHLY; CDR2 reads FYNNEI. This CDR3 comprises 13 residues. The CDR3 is CASRTSDTGELFF. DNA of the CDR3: TGTGCCAGCAGGACTAGCGACACCGGGGAGCTGTTTTTT.

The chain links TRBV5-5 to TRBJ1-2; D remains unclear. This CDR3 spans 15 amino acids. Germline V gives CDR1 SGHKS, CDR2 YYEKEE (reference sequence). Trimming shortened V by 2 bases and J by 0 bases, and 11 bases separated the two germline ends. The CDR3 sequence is CASSFPGSPNYGYTF. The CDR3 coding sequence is TGTGCCAGCAGCTTTCCGGGGTCCCCTAACTATGGCTACACCTTC. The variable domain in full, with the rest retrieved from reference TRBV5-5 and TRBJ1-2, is DAGVTQSPTHLIKTRGQQVTLRCSPISGHKSVSWYQQVLGQGPQFIFQYYEKEERGRGNFPDRFSARQFPNYSSELNVNALLLGDSALYLCASSFPGSPNYGYTFGSGTRLTVV.

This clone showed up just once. The CDR3 region is CASSPGTGFQPQHF. The CDR3 DNA follows: TGTGCCAGCAGTCCCGGGACAGGGTTTCAGCCCCAGCATTTT. The chain has TRBV27 and TRBJ1-5; TRBD1 matches at 9 bases. Germline CDR1 MNHEY, CDR2 SMNVEV (reference sequence). CDR3 size: 14 residues. Germline trimming cut 5 bases from V and 6 bases from J; bases unmatched to any gene: 5.

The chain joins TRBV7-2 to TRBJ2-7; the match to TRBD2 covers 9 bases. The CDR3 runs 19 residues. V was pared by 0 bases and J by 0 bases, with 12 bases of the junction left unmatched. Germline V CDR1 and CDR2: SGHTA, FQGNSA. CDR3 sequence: CASSLAREFSGRGSYEQYF. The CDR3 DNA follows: TGTGCCAGCAGCTTAGCCCGAGAATTTAGCGGGAGAGGCTCCTACGAGCAGTACTTC.

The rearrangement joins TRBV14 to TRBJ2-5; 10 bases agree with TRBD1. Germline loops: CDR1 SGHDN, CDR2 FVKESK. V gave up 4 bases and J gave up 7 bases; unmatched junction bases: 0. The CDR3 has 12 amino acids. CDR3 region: CASSRDRGTQYF. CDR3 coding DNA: TGTGCCAGCAGCCGGGACAGGGGGACCCAGTACTTC.

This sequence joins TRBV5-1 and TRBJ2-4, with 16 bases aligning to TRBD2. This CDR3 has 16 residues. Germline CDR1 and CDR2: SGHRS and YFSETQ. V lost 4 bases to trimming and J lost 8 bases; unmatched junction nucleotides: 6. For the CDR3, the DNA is TGCGCCAGCAGCATCGGGACTAGCGGGGGGGCCGACATTCAGTACTTC. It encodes CASSIGTSGGADIQYF.

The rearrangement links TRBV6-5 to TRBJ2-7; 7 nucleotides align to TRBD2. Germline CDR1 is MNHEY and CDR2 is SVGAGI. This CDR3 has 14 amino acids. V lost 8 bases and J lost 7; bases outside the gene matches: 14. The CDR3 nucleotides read TGTGCCAGCGGGAGGGAGCGGATAAGGAGTGAGCAGTACTTC. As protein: CASGRERIRSEQYF.